This T cell receptor (beta chain) was found in a study of Ad26.COV2.S vaccination and SARS-CoV-2 variants. At the level of the study: In the study, Ad26.COV2.S was injected intramuscularly once, or twice 56 days apart.

Specified treatment: 15 to 20 received Ad26.COV2.S at low or high dose, single or two shots; 5 received placebo; per-sample allocation not given. After the first vaccine or placebo injection, samples were drawn on day 63. Whoever gave the sample was an adult aged 18-55 years in Boston. Remarks on this clone: Its antigen is unidentified.

Using immunoSEQ multiplex PCR, the repertoire was profiled, and TCRdb retains in-frame clones only, with some absent. The sample yields fewer than 900,000 clones, 70% to 90% seen once. The germline V gene encodes CDR1 SGHNT and CDR2 YYREEE (reference sequence). The trim removed 2 bases at V and 9 bases at J, leaving 6 bases unmatched. The CDR3 has 15 amino acids. General study findings and limits: Analyses that measured TCR breadth and depth may have underestimated total T cell responses. Following vaccination, spike-specific CD8+ and CD4+ T cell responses reportedly exhibited substantial breadth.

The sequencing here drew on peripheral blood, taken in a trial of Ad26.COV2.S vaccine versus placebo. V gene TRBV5-4 combines with J gene TRBJ1-6, with 9 bases aligning to TRBD1. The sequence was collected from a person aged 18-60 years who received the Ad26.COV2.S COVID-19 vaccine or a placebo. This CDR3 is CASSFTDRGSSPLHF. The CDR3 coding sequence is TGTGCCAGCAGCTTCACCGACAGGGGGAGTTCACCCCTCCACTTT. The full variable domain, in which reference TRBV5-4 and TRBJ1-6 provide the parts outside the CDR3, is ETGVTQSPTHLIKTRGQQVTLRCSSQSGHNTVSWYQQALGQGPQFIFQYYREEENGRGNFPPRFSGLQFPNYSSELNVNALELDDSALYLCASSFTDRGSSPLHFGNGTRLTVT.